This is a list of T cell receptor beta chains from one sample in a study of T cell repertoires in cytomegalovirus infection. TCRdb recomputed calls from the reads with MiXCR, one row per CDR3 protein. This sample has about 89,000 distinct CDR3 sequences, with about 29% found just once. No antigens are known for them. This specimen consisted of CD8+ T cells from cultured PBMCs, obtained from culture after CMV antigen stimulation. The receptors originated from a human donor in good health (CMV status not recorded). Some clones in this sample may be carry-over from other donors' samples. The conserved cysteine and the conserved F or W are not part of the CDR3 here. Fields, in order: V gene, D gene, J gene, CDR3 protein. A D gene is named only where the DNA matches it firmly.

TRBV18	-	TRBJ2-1	ASSPYGGSYNEQF
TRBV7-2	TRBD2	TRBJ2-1	ASSLGVAGGPVEQF
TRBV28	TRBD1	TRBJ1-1	ASSPEQGFTEAF
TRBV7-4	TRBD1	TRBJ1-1	ASSQYRGPYTEAF
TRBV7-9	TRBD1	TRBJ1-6	ASSLVRDSDNSPLH
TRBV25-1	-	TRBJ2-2	ASSEAGRDTGELF
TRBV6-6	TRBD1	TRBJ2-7	ASSSHRGWSYEQY
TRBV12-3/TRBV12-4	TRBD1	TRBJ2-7	ARSPTGVSYEQY
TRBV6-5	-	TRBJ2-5	ASSYGGGFETQY
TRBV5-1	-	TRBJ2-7	ASSLAGLGEQH
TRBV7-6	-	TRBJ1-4	ASSLHPTNEKLF
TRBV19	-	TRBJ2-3	ASSISRADTQY
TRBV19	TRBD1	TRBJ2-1	ASMGTGEQF
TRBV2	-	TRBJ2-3	ASSEALLSVTDTQY
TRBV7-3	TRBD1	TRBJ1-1	ASSDPTGDTEAF
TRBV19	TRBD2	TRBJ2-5	ASSRGAGYQETQY
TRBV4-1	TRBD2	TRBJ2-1	ASSQDSSGSSYNEQF
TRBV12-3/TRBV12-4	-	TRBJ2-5	ASSQGGSGQETQY
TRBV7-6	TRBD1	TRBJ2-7	ASSFSRDRGQEQY
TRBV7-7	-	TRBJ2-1	ASSPSRGSSSYNEQF
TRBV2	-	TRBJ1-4	ASLEDWNEKLF
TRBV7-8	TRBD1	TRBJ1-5	ASSSSAFRQGNQPQH
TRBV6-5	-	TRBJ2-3	ASSYFTGADTQY
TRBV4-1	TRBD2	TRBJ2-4	ASSQELASGALGAKKIQY
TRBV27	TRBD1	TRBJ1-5	ASSLSGQGGNQPQH
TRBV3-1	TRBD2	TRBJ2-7	ASSQVREGFPSYEQY
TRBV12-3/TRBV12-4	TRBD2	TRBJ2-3	ASSLPTSSPAGDTQY
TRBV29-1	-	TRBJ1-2	SVEDPGKWDYGYT
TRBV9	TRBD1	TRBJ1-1	ASSGPQGDTEAF
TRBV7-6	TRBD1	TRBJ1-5	ASSGTGVNQPQH
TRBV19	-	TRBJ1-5	ASSIDMTVLSQPQH
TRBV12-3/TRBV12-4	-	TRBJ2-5	ASSFQAFQETQY
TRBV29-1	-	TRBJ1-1	SVHLNTEAF
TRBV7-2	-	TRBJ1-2	ASSLVPARFSYGYT
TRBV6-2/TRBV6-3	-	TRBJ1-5	ASSGGGNQPQH
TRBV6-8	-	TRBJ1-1	ASIPPGAGAEAF
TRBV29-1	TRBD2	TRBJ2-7	SVVGGESYEQY
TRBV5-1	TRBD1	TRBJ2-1	ASSPKPGTGPYNEQF
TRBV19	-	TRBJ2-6	ASSIYVGSGANVLT